This T cell receptor beta chain derives from a study of blood T cell repertoires in COVID-19. Across the whole study: Acute and convalescent COVID-19 specimens originated in the United States, Italy and Spain. Sources were T cells, B-cell-depleted T cells, or PBMCs; the material itself was cDNA or gDNA.

The V gene end was trimmed by 3 bases and the J gene end by 3 bases; junction bases not matched to a gene: 3. The CDR3 loop spans 13 amino acids. Germline V gives CDR1 SGDLS, CDR2 YYNGEE. Per the authors' pipeline: Amplification with reference gene primers provided the estimates of nucleated cell counts. The protocol was immunoSEQ multiplex PCR, while the TCRdb copy is restricted to in-frame clones and leaves out a portion. V and J calls and clone size come straight from that table; D and trimming were deduced from the DNA. The table lists approximately 240,000 clones, around 84% of them singletons. The receptor's source is a woman of 80 years or more with active or convalescent COVID-19. The sequencing sample was made of peripheral blood. This chain uses TRBV9 with TRBJ2-7; 7 bases fit TRBD2. The DNA for the CDR3 is TGTGCCAGCAGCGGGGTAGCGGGCTACGAGCAGTACTTC. Encoded protein: CASSGVAGYEQYF.